This note documents a single TCR beta chain sequence. The record originates from a study of blood T cell repertoires in COVID-19. Study information: COVID-19 samples from acute and convalescent phases originated in the United States, Italy and Spain. PBMCs, B-cell-depleted T cells, or T cells provided the cDNA or gDNA that made up the material.

In the original analysis: Estimation of nucleated cell counts was performed using reference gene primer amplification. Libraries were prepared by immunoSEQ multiplex PCR; TCRdb keeps only in-frame clonotypes and omits some of them. V and J calls and clone size are as listed in that table; D and trimming were resolved from the DNA. This sample has around 84,000 clones, with 80% to 90% found just once. Trimming took off 3 bases at V and 3 bases at J, with 4 bases between the two ends. This CDR3 region has 11 residues. Per the germline V gene, CDR1 is SQVTM and CDR2 is ANQGSEA. The sample taken for sequencing was peripheral blood. The TCR originated in a man of 80 years or more with active or convalescent COVID-19. The V call is TRBV29-1, the J call TRBJ2-3, with no clear D. In DNA form, the CDR3 reads TGCAGCGTTGAGAGGACAGATACGCAGTATTTT. Encoded protein: CSVERTDTQYF.